These 30 T cell receptor beta chains came from one sample sequenced in a study of blood T cell repertoires in COVID-19. TCRdb's table, derived via immunoSEQ multiplex PCR, lists solely in-frame clones and lacks some. The sample records about 190,000 clones, approximately 80% being singletons. Sequenced sample: peripheral blood. The receptors shown here come from a man in his fifties who had recovered from COVID-19.

This sequence joins TRBV5-1 and TRBJ2-7; D perhaps matches TRBD2 (6 bases). The ends were cut back, 3 bases at V and 3 bases at J, with 16 bases in the middle. CDR1 is SGHRS, CDR2 YFSETQ, per germline. The CDR3 consists of 15 residues. DNA of the CDR3: TGCGCCAGCAGCTCGGGAACGTACGGGAGCTACGAGCAGTACTTC. Amino acid sequence: CASSSGTYGSYEQYF. Complete variable domain (other parts from reference TRBV5-1 and TRBJ2-7): KAGVTQTPRYLIKTRGQQVTLSCSPISGHRSVSWYQQTPGQGLQFLFEYFSETQRNKGNFPGRFSGRQFSNSRSEMNVSTLELGDSALYLCASSSGTYGSYEQYFGPGTRLTVT.

Only one count was recorded for this clone. The gene calls are TRBV7-2 and TRBJ2-1; TRBD2 matches 8 bases. CDR1 and CDR2 (germline): SGHTA, FQGNSA. The CDR3 is made up of 15 amino acids. V was clipped by 6 bases and J by 3 bases; unmatched bases: 7. The CDR3 protein is CASSITGTSYNEQFF. The DNA for the CDR3 is TGTGCCAGCAGTATTACCGGGACTAGCTACAATGAGCAGTTCTTC.

In this sample, this clone turned up a few times. The rearrangement uses TRBV6-2 or TRBV6-3 and TRBJ2-1, with 8 nucleotides matching TRBD2. Per germline, CDR1 MNHEY and CDR2 SVGEGT. Trimming at V came to 2 bases and at J to 0 bases, leaving 0 bases not matched to a gene. This CDR3 is built from 15 residues. The CDR3 nucleotides are TGTGCCAGCAGTTACCTAGCGGGCTCCTACAATGAGCAGTTCTTC. It codes for CASSYLAGSYNEQFF.

The gene calls are TRBV5-5 and TRBJ2-7, with a weak D call TRBD2 (6 bases). CDR1 is SGHKS and CDR2 is YYEKEE in the germline V gene (reference sequence). This CDR3 contains 15 residues. The ends were cut back, 1 base at V and 6 bases at J, with 17 bases in the middle. The CDR3 DNA sequence: TGTGCCAGCAGCTTGTTGATCCGGGGGTCGGGCGAGCAGTACTTC. This encodes CASSLLIRGSGEQYF.

This chain connects TRBV6-5 to TRBJ2-3, with 10 bases fitting TRBD2. V lost 2 bases and J lost 2; bases outside the gene matches: 1. The CDR3 consists of 15 residues. CDR1 and CDR2 (germline): MNHEY, SVGAGI. This CDR3 reads CASSYSGRDTDTQYF. The CDR3 nucleotides are TGTGCCAGCAGTTACAGCGGGAGGGACACAGATACGCAGTATTTT.

This clone was detected a few times. This chain links TRBV30 with TRBJ1-6; 7 positions agree with TRBD1. The CDR3 has 13 amino acids. V lost 3 bases and J lost 8; bases outside the gene matches: 4. CDR1 and CDR2 from the germline V gene are GTSNPN and SVGIG (reference sequence). The CDR3, as DNA: TGTGCCTGGAGGGGGCAGGGGGATTCACCCCTCCACTTT. Its protein product is CAWRGQGDSPLHF.

This clone has only a few counts. This chain connects TRBV6-5 to TRBJ2-7; TRBD2 might be the D (6 bases). Per germline, CDR1 MNHEY and CDR2 SVGAGI. V was clipped by 6 bases and J by 5 bases, with 14 bases between them. This CDR3 region has 13 residues. CDR3: CASRSGRVHEQYF. The CDR3 region has the DNA TGTGCCAGCAGGAGCGGGCGGGTCCACGAGCAGTACTTC.

V is TRBV11-2 and J is TRBJ2-7; D uncertain. Deletions cut 5 bases from V and 3 bases from J, with 5 bases between. In germline, CDR1 is SGHAT, CDR2 FQNNGV. The CDR3 covers 11 residues. DNA for the CDR3: TGTGCCAGCAGCCTAATCTACGAGCAGTACTTC. Translation: CASSLIYEQYF.

The chain recombines TRBV28 with TRBJ2-1, with 7 bases fitting TRBD1. The CDR3 contains 16 residues. Trimming cost V 0 bases and J 4 bases; bases outside gene matches: 6. Germline-derived CDR1 and CDR2 are MDHEN and SYDVKM. The CDR3 protein is CASSLWTDRPYNEQFF. CDR3 in DNA: TGTGCCAGCAGTTTATGGACGGACAGGCCTTACAATGAGCAGTTCTTC.

The CDR3 here is CASGLGTRATGELFF. The DNA of the CDR3 is TGTGCTAGTGGTTTGGGGACGAGGGCCACCGGGGAGCTGTTTTTT. V and J are TRBV12-5 and TRBJ2-2, with D maybe TRBD2 (5 bases). Per germline, CDR1 LGHNT and CDR2 FRNRAP. V was shortened by 1 base and J by 4 bases, with 10 bases between the two germline ends. This CDR3 is 15 amino acids long.

The chain uses TRBV11-2 and TRBJ2-5; D might be TRBD2 (5 bases). The CDR3 extends over 14 amino acids. Trimming shortened V by 2 bases and J by 1 base, and 8 bases separated the two germline ends. Germline CDR1 reads SGHAT; CDR2 reads FQNNGV. DNA of the CDR3: TGTGCCAGCAGCTTAATCGGACTCCAAGAGACCCAGTACTTC. This gives the protein CASSLIGLQETQYF.

The V call is TRBV11-3, the J call TRBJ2-1; tentatively, D is TRBD2 (5 bases). V was trimmed by 7 bases and J by 5 bases, leaving 15 bases between them. Germline V lookup: CDR1 SGHNT, CDR2 YENEEA. This CDR3 is built from 14 residues. DNA for the CDR3: TGTGCCAGCAATGCGGGCATGGGCGACAATGAGCAGTTCTTC. Translating gives CASNAGMGDNEQFF.

The chain combines TRBV18 with TRBJ2-4; 11 nucleotides align to TRBD2. Trimming took 5 bases from V and 9 from J; bases not matched to a gene: 9. CDR1 and CDR2 from the germline V gene are KGHSH and LQKENI. CDR3 size: 15 residues. The chain's CDR3 is CASSDYSGRAGIQYF. The CDR3 DNA reads TGTGCCAGCTCAGATTATAGCGGGAGGGCCGGCATTCAGTACTTC.

The chain employs TRBV11-1 and TRBJ2-1; no definite D call. CDR1 is SGHAT and CDR2 is FQDESV in the germline V gene (reference sequence). V gave up 5 bases and J gave up 8 bases, with 7 bases separating them. The CDR3 extends over 11 amino acids. CDR3 protein: CASSNFYEQFF. The CDR3 bases are TGTGCCAGCAGCAACTTTTATGAGCAGTTCTTC.

The genes are TRBV15 and TRBJ2-1, with a weak D call TRBD2 (5 bases). V lost 0 bases and J 0 bases, leaving 15 bases between the germline ends. The CDR3 is 18 amino acids. Per the germline V gene, CDR1 is LNHNV and CDR2 is YYDKDF (reference sequence). CDR3 DNA: TGTGCCACCAGCAGAGATCTCGCCGGGGATAGCTCCTACAATGAGCAGTTCTTC. Its translation: CATSRDLAGDSSYNEQFF.

J is TRBJ1-4 and V is TRBV2; 8 bases map to TRBD1. Germline-derived CDR1 and CDR2 are SNHLY and FYNNEI. The CDR3 has 16 amino acids. V dropped 4 bases and J dropped 4; count of bases not matched to a gene: 8. CDR3 coding DNA: TGTGCCAGCAGTGCCTATACGGGACAGGTTAATGAAAAACTGTTTTTT. It codes for CASSAYTGQVNEKLFF.

The chain carries TRBV9 and TRBJ2-2, with TRBD2 matching over 11 bases. Per the germline V gene, CDR1 is SGDLS and CDR2 is YYNGEE. The CDR3 is 19 residues long. Trimming took 1 base from V and 5 from J; bases not matched to a gene: 13. The CDR3 DNA sequence: TGTGCCAGCAGCGTAAGGGGACTAGCGGTCTCGCGAAGGACCGGGGAGCTGTTTTTT. This sequence encodes CASSVRGLAVSRRTGELFF.

The chain's CDR3 is CASSLVGASYNEQFF. CDR3 sequence (DNA): TGCGCCAGCAGCTTGGTGGGCGCTTCCTACAATGAGCAGTTCTTC. V and J are TRBV5-1 and TRBJ2-1; D gene ambiguous. V was shortened by 0 bases and J by 1 base, with 8 bases between the two germline ends. The germline V gene encodes CDR1 SGHRS and CDR2 YFSETQ. This CDR3 is 15 amino acids long.

The chain recombines TRBV28 with TRBJ1-2; D gene ambiguous. There are 12 residues in the CDR3. The germline CDR1 and CDR2 sequences are MDHEN and SYDVKM. V was cut by 7 bases and J by 4 bases, with 10 bases left in between. Here the CDR3 DNA reads TGTGCCAGCACCCACGGAGTCTATGGCTACACCTTC. It translates to CASTHGVYGYTF.

This clone came up once. The V gene is TRBV5-4, the J gene TRBJ1-6; D possibly corresponds to TRBD1 (6 bases). Trimming removed 4 bases at V and 3 bases at J, with 11 bases between. This CDR3 spans 15 amino acids. The germline CDR1 and CDR2 sequences are SGHNT and YYREEE (reference sequence). The CDR3 DNA reads TGTGCCAGCAGCCAACAGGGCCACTATAATTCACCCCTCCACTTT. Protein sequence: CASSQQGHYNSPLHF.

This clone was seen only once. The chain combines TRBV19 with TRBJ2-6; TRBD2 agrees at 12 bases. The CDR3 spans 17 residues. Germline loops: CDR1 LNHDA, CDR2 SQIVND (reference sequence). The ends lost 9 bases at V and 1 base at J; junction bases unmatched: 7. CDR3 sequence (DNA): TGTGCCAGCGGAAAAGGACTAGCGGGGTCTGGGGCCAACGTCCTGACTTTC. It translates to CASGKGLAGSGANVLTF.

The J gene is TRBJ2-1, the V gene TRBV15, with TRBD2 matching over 10 bases. The CDR3 totals 17 residues. In germline, CDR1 is LNHNV, CDR2 YYDKDF (reference sequence). The V and J ends lost 5 bases and 0 bases, in that order; junction bases with no gene match: 7. CDR3 in amino acids: CATSPETSGPSYNEQFF. The CDR3 DNA reads as TGTGCCACCAGCCCCGAGACTAGCGGGCCCTCCTACAATGAGCAGTTCTTC.

The table lists this clone with a few counts. The chain has TRBV7-9 and TRBJ1-1, with D perhaps TRBD1 (5 bases). The CDR3 has 14 amino acids. Trimming pared 3 bases from V and 2 bases from J, leaving 10 bases between. Germline V gene sequence: CDR1 SEHNR, CDR2 FQNEAQ (reference sequence). CDR3 DNA: TGTGCCAGCAGCTTCACAGGAGCCAACACTGAAGCTTTCTTT. This codes for CASSFTGANTEAFF.

The CDR3 sequence is CASSRPDQGSTGELFF. CDR3 bases: TGTGCCAGCAGTCGACCGGATCAGGGATCCACCGGGGAGCTGTTTTTT. V gene TRBV6-6 combines with J gene TRBJ2-2; perhaps TRBD1 as D (5 bases). Trimming removed 5 bases from V and 4 bases from J, with 17 bases in between. The CDR3 runs 16 residues. In germline, CDR1 is MNHNY, CDR2 SVGAGI (reference sequence).

J is TRBJ1-5 and V is TRBV29-1, with D perhaps TRBD1 (6 bases). This CDR3 spans 13 amino acids. V lost 5 bases and J lost 3, with 11 bases in between. Germline V gene lookup returns CDR1 SQVTM and CDR2 ANQGSEA. This CDR3 is CSVLSGVNQPQHF. The CDR3, as DNA: TGCAGCGTTCTTTCAGGGGTCAATCAGCCCCAGCATTTT.

The chain uses TRBV7-9 and TRBJ2-7, with 7 bases matching TRBD1. Germline-derived CDR1 and CDR2 are SEHNR and FQNEAQ (reference sequence). The V gene end was trimmed by 4 bases and the J gene end by 3 bases; junction bases not matched to a gene: 6. This CDR3 region has 14 residues. The CDR3 DNA reads TGTGCCAGCAGCTACAGACAGGGCCTCTACGAGCAGTACTTC. Protein sequence: CASSYRQGLYEQYF. Full variable domain (outside the CDR3, taken from reference TRBV7-9 and TRBJ2-7): DTGVSQNPRHKITKRGQNVTFRCDPISEHNRLYWYRQTLGQGPEFLTYFQNEAQLEKSRLLSDRFSAERPKGSFSTLEIQRTEQGDSAMYLCASSYRQGLYEQYFGPGTRLTVT.

The rearrangement joins TRBV3-1 (or the pseudogene TRBV3-2) to TRBJ1-1; 12 bases fit TRBD1. With 6 bases clipped from V and 7 bases from J, the junction kept 9 bases outside the gene matches. The CDR3 totals 15 residues. CDR1 is LGHDT, CDR2 YNNKEL, per germline (reference sequence). CDR3 sequence reads: CASSRLGQGAGEAFF. For the CDR3, the DNA is TGTGCCAGCAGTCGTCTGGGACAGGGGGCAGGTGAAGCTTTCTTT.

The V call is TRBV6-5, the J call TRBJ2-2, with 7 bases matching TRBD2. This CDR3 region has 15 residues. Germline V lookup: CDR1 MNHEY, CDR2 SVGAGI. V gave up 8 bases and J gave up 0 bases; unmatched junction bases: 6. CDR3 sequence: CASHWGGANTGELFF. DNA of the CDR3: TGTGCCAGCCATTGGGGGGGAGCGAACACCGGGGAGCTGTTTTTT.

J is TRBJ2-7 and V is TRBV19; 10 bases fit TRBD1. CDR3 length: 15 residues. Germline V CDR1 and CDR2: LNHDA, SQIVND (reference sequence). V shed 9 bases and J 2 bases; nucleotides not matched to a gene: 10. The CDR3 reads CARPPGQGTPYEQYF. The CDR3 bases are TGTGCCAGACCACCGGGACAGGGGACCCCCTACGAGCAGTACTTC.

V is TRBV7-3 and J is TRBJ2-1; a weak D match, TRBD2 (5 bases). Germline loops: CDR1 SGHTA, CDR2 FQGTGA. V was pared by 5 bases and J by 0 bases, with 17 bases between. This CDR3 spans 17 amino acids. The CDR3 region has the DNA TGTGCCAGCAGCCCGAGCGGTCCCAGGAGCTCCTACAATGAGCAGTTCTTC. Amino acids: CASSPSGPRSSYNEQFF.